These T cell receptor beta chains were read from a single sample in a study of neoadjuvant anti-PD-1 for oral cavity cancer. Only in-frame clones appear in the TCRdb table, and some are missing; sequencing was by immunoSEQ multiplex PCR. The data hold under 8,500 clones, with 60% to 75% observed a single time. The starting material was PBMCs, obtained after nivolumab (anti-PD-1) treatment. These receptors all come from a person between 40 and 85 years old with oral cavity squamous cell carcinoma. Both conserved end residues are part of each CDR3. A D gene is named only where the DNA matches it firmly. The listing skips clone size in some rows; elsewhere it reads once, few, many or a size class.

j_gene | d_gene | abundance | v_gene | CDR3aa | CDR3nt
TRBJ1-5 | TRBD1 | once | TRBV5-8 | CASSYGTGDLQPQHF | TGTGCCAGCAGCTACGGGACAGGGGATCTTCAGCCCCAGCATTTT
TRBJ1-2 | . | . | TRBV6-5 | CASSYWGAETNYGYTF | TGTGCCAGCAGTTACTGGGGGGCAGAAACTAACTATGGCTACACCTTC
TRBJ2-3 | TRBD2 | few | TRBV7-7 | CASSLGLAASTDTQYF | TGTGCCAGCAGTCTGGGACTAGCGGCTAGCACAGATACGCAGTATTTT
TRBJ2-1 | . | . | TRBV4-3 | CASSQVEGGRDEQFF | TGCGCCAGCAGCCAAGTGGAGGGAGGTCGCGATGAGCAGTTCTTC
TRBJ2-4 | TRBD2 | . | TRBV5-6 | CASSFWLAGGKNIQYF | TGTGCCAGCAGCTTCTGGCTAGCGGGGGGGAAAAACATTCAGTACTTC
TRBJ2-5 | TRBD1 | few | TRBV7-9 | CASSHRTGAQETQYF | TGTGCCAGCAGCCATAGGACAGGGGCTCAAGAGACCCAGTACTTC
TRBJ2-7 | . | . | TRBV21-1 | CASSPLPRGTYEQYF | TGTGCCAGCAGCCCCCTCCCCAGGGGGACCTACGAGCAGTACTTC
TRBJ1-2 | . | few | TRBV2 | CASNDWKLYGYTF | TGTGCCAGCAATGATTGGAAACTCTATGGCTACACCTTC
TRBJ1-1 | . | . | TRBV6-5 | CASSSPSDWNTEAFF | TGTGCCAGCAGTTCCCCTTCTGATTGGAACACTGAAGCTTTCTTT
TRBJ2-1 | TRBD2 | . | TRBV7-6 | CASSPTSGVLSLHEQFF | TGTGCCAGCAGCCCTACTAGCGGGGTGCTCTCTCTCCATGAGCAGTTCTTC
TRBJ2-7 | TRBD1 | . | TRBV5-6 | CASSLAGQGSPYEQYF | TGTGCCAGCAGCTTGGCGGGACAGGGGAGTCCCTACGAGCAGTACTTC
TRBJ1-1 | . | . | TRBV6-6 | CASSYPSTGENTEAFF | TGTGCCAGCAGTTACCCGTCGACAGGCGAGAACACTGAAGCTTTCTTT
TRBJ2-1 | . | once | TRBV11-3 | CASSLAGGEQFF | TGTGCCAGCAGCTTAGCAGGAGGTGAGCAGTTCTTC
TRBJ2-3 | . | . | TRBV5-4 | CASSLSGRGDTQYF | TGTGCCAGCAGCTTGTCCGGAAGAGGAGATACGCAGTATTTT
TRBJ1-2 | . | . | TRBV14 | CASSQAPNYGYTF | TGTGCCAGCAGCCAAGCCCCTAACTATGGCTACACCTTC
TRBJ1-2 | . | . | TRBV5-6 | CASSLTDYGYTF | TGTGCCAGCAGCTTGACAGACTATGGCTACACCTTC
TRBJ2-1 | . | . | TRBV5-5 | CASSLGARGNEQFF | TGTGCCAGCAGCTTGGGCGCTAGGGGTAATGAGCAGTTCTTC
TRBJ2-7 | TRBD2 | . | TRBV6-6 | CASTSSGGDYEQYF | TGTGCCAGCACCTCAAGCGGGGGGGACTACGAGCAGTACTTC
TRBJ1-1 | . | few | TRBV4-2 | CASSHEGDRLGAFF | TGTGCCAGCAGCCATGAGGGGGATCGGTTAGGTGCTTTCTTT
TRBJ1-3 | . | . | TRBV19 | CASSAGLGNTIYF | TGTGCCAGTAGTGCAGGACTTGGAAACACCATATATTTT
TRBJ2-2 | . | . | TRBV7-6 | CASSLAVTGELFF | TGTGCCAGCAGCTTAGCGGTCACCGGGGAGCTGTTTTTT
TRBJ1-2 | TRBD1 | few | TRBV5-1 | CASSLAYRGRNGYTF | TGCGCCAGCAGCTTGGCCTACAGGGGGCGGAATGGCTACACCTTC
TRBJ2-7 | . | few | TRBV2 | CASSGDFYEQYF | TGTGCCAGCAGTGGGGATTTCTACGAGCAGTACTTC
TRBJ2-1 | TRBD1 | . | TRBV5-1 | CASSLTGTGGLDEQFF | TGCGCCAGCAGCTTAACCGGGACAGGGGGCTTGGATGAGCAGTTCTTC
TRBJ1-5 | . | . | TRBV21-1 | CASSKAGTDYALNQPQHF | TGTGCCAGCAGCAAAGCCGGGACCGACTATGCCTTGAATCAGCCCCAGCATTTT
TRBJ1-5 | . | . | TRBV27 | CASSLSRSGDQPQHF | TGTGCCAGCAGTTTAAGCCGTTCGGGGGATCAGCCCCAGCATTTT
TRBJ2-5 | TRBD2 | . | TRBV19 | CASRPNLGLAGGPVETQYF | TGTGCCAGTAGGCCTAACCTCGGACTAGCGGGGGGGCCGGTGGAGACCCAGTACTTC
TRBJ1-2 | . | few | TRBV2 | CASSYGGRGGYGYTF | TGTGCCAGCAGTTATGGTGGCAGGGGAGGCTATGGCTACACCTTC
TRBJ2-3 | TRBD2 | . | TRBV4-2 | CASSQNLAGGLPDTQYF | TGTGCCAGCAGCCAAAATCTTGCGGGGGGGCTCCCAGATACGCAGTATTTT
TRBJ2-7 | . | few | TRBV4-2 | CASSQDTAAYEQYF | TGTGCCAGCAGCCAAGATACGGCCGCTTACGAGCAGTACTTC
TRBJ1-6 | . | . | TRBV6-5 | CASSSLRGSYNSPLHF | TGTGCCAGCAGTTCCCTCCGGGGGAGCTATAATTCACCCCTCCACTTT
TRBJ1-6 | . | . | TRBV27 | CASSSPSQNSPLHF | TGTGCCAGCAGTTCGCCGAGCCAAAATTCACCCCTCCACTTT
TRBJ1-5 | . | . | TRBV6-5 | CASSYGSGGNQPQHF | TGTGCCAGCAGTTACGGTTCTGGGGGCAATCAGCCCCAGCATTTT
TRBJ2-6 | . | . | TRBV10-3 | CAISAPTGANVLTF | TGTGCCATCAGTGCCCCAACTGGGGCCAACGTCCTGACTTTC
TRBJ2-5 | . | once | TRBV19 | CASSFGRSSETQYF | TGTGCCAGTAGTTTCGGACGGAGTTCGGAGACCCAGTACTTC
TRBJ1-4 | . | . | TRBV30 | CAWSLDEKLFF | TGTGCCTGGAGTCTGGACGAAAAACTGTTTTTT
TRBJ2-3 | . | . | TRBV15 | CATSTKRSGTDTQYF | TGTGCCACCAGTACGAAGCGTTCGGGCACAGATACGCAGTATTTT
TRBJ2-1 | TRBD2 | . | TRBV29-1 | CSVVGLAGALYNEQFF | TGCAGCGTTGTTGGGTTAGCGGGGGCCTTATACAATGAGCAGTTCTTC
TRBJ1-6 | . | few | TRBV27 | CASSSTGSLYSPLHF | TGTGCCAGCAGTTCAACAGGGTCCCTCTATTCACCCCTCCACTTT
TRBJ1-6 | . | . | TRBV5-1 | CASSLEGQRNSPLHF | TGCGCCAGCAGCTTGGAAGGGCAGCGGAATTCACCCCTCCACTTT
TRBJ2-7 | TRBD2 | . | TRBV4-2 | CASSQVGGASYEQYF | TGTGCCAGCAGCCAAGTCGGGGGGGCCTCCTACGAGCAGTACTTC
TRBJ2-3 | . | . | TRBV6-1 | CASSDFTWRGDTDTQYF | TGTGCCAGCAGTGACTTCACCTGGCGGGGCGACACAGATACGCAGTATTTT
TRBJ2-1 | . | . | TRBV11-2 | CASSQGLYNEQFF | TGTGCCAGCAGCCAGGGACTCTACAATGAGCAGTTCTTC
TRBJ1-5 | . | . | TRBV28 | CASSLETDGQPQHF | TGTGCCAGCAGTTTAGAAACAGACGGGCAGCCCCAGCATTTT
TRBJ2-3 | . | . | TRBV11-3 | CASSLGNRRRSDTQYF | TGTGCCAGCAGCTTAGGGAACAGGAGGCGGTCAGATACGCAGTATTTT
TRBJ1-4 | . | . | TRBV28 | CASSLGFRGLFF | TGTGCCAGCAGTTTAGGGTTCAGGGGACTGTTTTTT
TRBJ2-1 | TRBD2 | . | TRBV29-1 | CSVKTSGGASEQFF | TGCAGCGTAAAAACTAGCGGGGGTGCGAGTGAGCAGTTCTTC
TRBJ2-2 | . | . | TRBV7-2 | CASSSLRHLGFGELFF | TGTGCCAGCAGCTCCCTACGTCATCTAGGGTTCGGGGAGCTGTTTTTT
TRBJ2-1 | . | . | TRBV27 | CASSPGHSYNEQFF | TGTGCCAGCAGTCCGGGACACTCCTACAATGAGCAGTTCTTC
TRBJ1-2 | . | . | TRBV28 | CASREIYGYTF | TGTGCCAGCAGAGAGATCTATGGCTACACCTTC
TRBJ2-1 | . | . | TRBV10-1 | CASSADWMGEQFF | TGCGCCAGCAGCGCGGACTGGATGGGAGAGCAGTTCTTC
TRBJ2-7 | . | . | TRBV18 | CASSPEDVGGYEQYF | TGTGCCAGCTCACCCGAGGACGTAGGTGGCTACGAGCAGTACTTC
TRBJ2-7 | . | . | TRBV7-3 | CASSIGPGEAYEQYF | TGTGCCAGCAGCATCGGGCCCGGGGAGGCCTACGAGCAGTACTTC
TRBJ1-1 | . | once | TRBV19 | CASTRGAQGNTEAFF | TGTGCCAGTACCAGGGGAGCGCAGGGGAACACTGAAGCTTTCTTT